This T cell receptor (beta chain) was found in a study of control samples from healthy donors and cancer patients. Data came from immunoSEQ multiplex PCR; TCRdb stores just in-frame clones and leaves some out. This table has about 110,000 clones, 70% to 85% appearing once. After removal of 3 bases from V and 6 bases from J, the junction contained 16 bases not matched to a gene. Per the germline V gene, CDR1 is SNHLY and CDR2 is FYNNEI. CDR3 length: 17 residues. The chain has TRBV2 and TRBJ1-2; 7 positions match TRBD1. The receptor comes from a man aged 18 to 35 in good health. Sequenced material: blood. This CDR3 reads CASSDWAGGNPKDGYTF. The CDR3 DNA reads TGTGCCAGCAGTGATTGGGCAGGGGGAAACCCGAAGGATGGCTACACCTTC. The full variable domain, rest sourced from reference TRBV2 and TRBJ1-2, is EPEVTQTPSHQVTQMGQEVILRCVPISNHLYFYWYRQILGQKVEFLVSFYNNEISEKSEIFDDQFSVERPDGSNFTLKIRSTKLEDSAMYFCASSDWAGGNPKDGYTFGSGTRLTVV.